This TCR beta chain was found in a study of long-term antiretroviral therapy in people with HIV. Every single participant having HIV got treatment inside the United States. The run of the v3.0 immunoSEQ assay was at survey level. Per-sample TRB depth target: about 35,000-55,000 T-cell genomes. Repertoires were generated with immunoSEQ multiplex PCR, while TCRdb's copy carries only in-frame clones and drops some. The data contain about 24,000 clones, roughly 85% of them singletons. To note about this clone: Its specificity is unknown.

Findings and caveats of the study: Post-ART samples showed increased diversity that remained below transplant donor control levels.

There are 13 residues in the CDR3. With 5 bases clipped from V and 7 bases from J, the junction kept 8 bases outside the gene matches. Per the germline V gene, CDR1 is MGHRA and CDR2 is YSYEKL. This clonotype was sampled from a middle-aged woman with HIV. Material: unsorted PBMCs, obtained 1.2 years after starting antiretroviral therapy. The gene calls are TRBV4-1 and TRBJ2-7; 7 positions agree with TRBD2. The CDR3 DNA reads as TGCGCCAGCAGCGCGGGACTACGACTAGAGCAGTACTTC. As protein: CASSAGLRLEQYF.